The 21 T cell receptor beta chains presented below share a single source sample, sequenced in a study of T cell responses to AZD1222 COVID-19 vaccine. Profiling relied on immunoSEQ multiplex PCR, and the TCRdb table lists in-frame clones only, not all of them. The table records some 120,000 clones, roughly 87% of them present only once. The sequences come from peripheral blood, collected on day 0 of AZD1222 vaccination. These receptors all stem from an adult in good health.

This clone was observed once. V is TRBV5-4 and J is TRBJ2-7, with TRBD1 matching over 7 bases. This CDR3 is 15 amino acids long. Trimming cost V 0 bases and J 3 bases; bases outside gene matches: 6. Germline CDR1 is SGHNT and CDR2 is YYREEE (reference sequence). The CDR3 nucleotides are TGTGCCAGCAGCTTGGATTCCGGGACAGACTACGAGCAGTACTTC. Its protein product is CASSLDSGTDYEQYF.

V usage is TRBV11-3 and J usage is TRBJ2-5; 15 positions match TRBD2. Germline lookup yields CDR1 SGHNT and CDR2 YENEEA. This CDR3 region has 17 residues. Unmatched junction bases numbered 8, after V lost 5 bases and J lost 4 bases. The CDR3 loop is CASSAGLAGGGGETQYF. The CDR3 region has the DNA TGTGCCAGCAGCGCGGGACTAGCGGGAGGAGGCGGAGAGACCCAGTACTTC.

The chain joins TRBV3-1 (or the pseudogene TRBV3-2) to TRBJ1-2; D not certain. Trimming shortened V by 5 bases and J by 1 base, and 8 bases separated the two germline ends. Germline values: CDR1 LGHDT, CDR2 YNNKEL (reference sequence). This CDR3 is 13 amino acids long. CDR3 bases: TGTGCCAGCAGCACACGACTTAACTATGGCTACACCTTC. It codes for CASSTRLNYGYTF.

The CDR3 sequence: CASSPLTQDPGGAFF. DNA for the CDR3: TGTGCCAGCAGCCCACTCACCCAGGACCCGGGGGGAGCTTTCTTT. This sequence joins TRBV9 and TRBJ1-1; D might be TRBD1 (5 bases). The germline V and J ends were trimmed by 4 bases and 10 bases, with 23 bases remaining between them. Germline assignment: CDR1 SGDLS and CDR2 YYNGEE. The CDR3 consists of 15 residues.

This CDR3 is CASSFSGSEGYEQYF. CDR3 in DNA: TGTGCCAGCAGCTTTAGCGGGAGTGAGGGATACGAGCAGTACTTC. This chain links TRBV11-2 with TRBJ2-7; TRBD2 matches at 9 bases. The V and J ends lost 3 bases and 4 bases, in that order; junction bases with no gene match: 7. Germline V CDR1 and CDR2: SGHAT, FQNNGV. The CDR3 length is 15 residues.

This sequence joins TRBV18 and TRBJ1-6; no clear D. The CDR3 is made up of 16 amino acids. The V gene's germline CDR1 is KGHSH and CDR2 LQKENI. Trimming shortened V by 4 bases and J by 5 bases, and 15 bases separated the two germline ends. Written as DNA, the CDR3 is TGTGCCAGCTCACGCCCACGCGGACCGAATAATTCACCCCTCCACTTT. It is translated as CASSRPRGPNNSPLHF. The complete variable domain, with remaining parts taken from reference TRBV18 and TRBJ1-6, reads NAGVMQNPRHLVRRRGQEARLRCSPMKGHSHVYWYRQLPEEGLKFMVYLQKENIIDESGMPKERFSAEFPKEGPSILRIQQVVRGDSAAYFCASSRPRGPNNSPLHFGNGTRLTVT.

V gene TRBV7-2 combines with J gene TRBJ1-1, with 10 bases fitting TRBD1. V shed 3 bases and J 5 bases; nucleotides not matched to a gene: 6. CDR3 size: 15 residues. Germline lookup yields CDR1 SGHTA and CDR2 FQGNSA. This chain's CDR3 is CASSLRDRGLTEAFF. The CDR3 DNA is TGTGCCAGCAGCTTGAGGGACAGGGGTTTGACTGAAGCTTTCTTT.

The chain employs TRBV11-1 and TRBJ2-3, with D possibly being TRBD2 (6 bases). The germline V gene has CDR1 SGHAT and CDR2 FQDESV (reference sequence). CDR3 size: 15 residues. V lost 1 base and J 1 base, leaving 9 bases between the germline ends. The CDR3 bases are TGTGCCAGCAGCTTAGGGGTAGCGGGCACAGATACGCAGTATTTT. This sequence encodes CASSLGVAGTDTQYF.

The rearrangement joins TRBV11-3 to TRBJ2-7; D might be TRBD2 (5 bases). Trimming took 5 bases from V and 3 from J, leaving 14 bases between them. The length of the CDR3 is 14 residues. Germline loops: CDR1 SGHNT, CDR2 YENEEA. The CDR3 DNA sequence: TGTGCCAGCAGCCCCCCCGGGATGGGCTACGAGCAGTACTTC. The encoded protein is CASSPPGMGYEQYF.

The DNA for the CDR3 is TGTGCCAGCAGCGTAGACCCAGGCAGCTGGGGTGAGACCCAGTACTTC. It codes for CASSVDPGSWGETQYF. The chain recombines TRBV9 with TRBJ2-5; D uncertain. V lost 0 bases and J 5 bases, leaving 17 bases between the germline ends. The germline CDR1 and CDR2 sequences are SGDLS and YYNGEE. This CDR3 has 16 amino acids.

CDR3 bases: TGTGCCAGCAGTTACTCAGAAGGGGCCGGCTACACCTTC. It specifies CASSYSEGAGYTF. This chain uses TRBV6-5 with TRBJ1-2; D may be TRBD1 (5 bases). The length of the CDR3 is 13 residues. Trimming took off 0 bases at V and 8 bases at J, with 10 bases between the two ends. Germline CDR1 is MNHEY and CDR2 is SVGAGI.

A note on this clone: Other DNA sequences in this sample translate to the same CDR3. The rearrangement joins TRBV2 to TRBJ2-7; maybe TRBD1 (6 bases). The CDR3 consists of 12 residues. CDR1 is SNHLY and CDR2 is FYNNEI in the germline V gene. V was clipped by 6 bases and J by 1 base, with 7 bases between them. DNA of the CDR3: TGTGCCAGCAGCAGGGGTTCCTACGAGCAGTACTTC. Amino acids: CASSRGSYEQYF. The whole variable domain, filled in from reference TRBV2 and TRBJ2-7, reads EPEVTQTPSHQVTQMGQEVILRCVPISNHLYFYWYRQILGQKVEFLVSFYNNEISEKSEIFDDQFSVERPDGSNFTLKIRSTKLEDSAMYFCASSRGSYEQYFGPGTRLTVT.

V is TRBV4-1 and J is TRBJ1-2; D is possibly TRBD1 (6 bases). V shed 2 bases and J shed 3 bases, with 25 bases lying between them. The CDR3 loop spans 19 amino acids. In germline, CDR1 is MGHRA, CDR2 YSYEKL. The CDR3 DNA follows: TGCGCCAGCAGCCAACATCCCGGGGGGCGGGGGCTCGGAGACTATGGCTACACCTTC. This codes for CASSQHPGGRGLGDYGYTF.

This chain connects TRBV10-3 to TRBJ2-2; tentative D call: TRBD1 (6 bases). Germline CDR1 ENHRY, CDR2 SYGVKD. V lost 3 bases, J lost 8 bases, and 13 bases lay in between. This CDR3 has 14 residues. CDR3 bases: TGTGCCATCAGTGACTCCCCACAGGGTGGGGAGCTGTTTTTT. It is translated as CAISDSPQGGELFF.

The chain has TRBV12-5 and TRBJ2-7, with 7 bases matching TRBD2. V was clipped by 0 bases and J by 3 bases; unmatched bases: 8. The CDR3 is 16 amino acids. Looked up from germline, CDR1 is LGHNT and CDR2 is FRNRAP. CDR3 DNA sequence: TGTGCTAGTGGTTTGGTACTTGGCGGGAGCCACTACGAGCAGTACTTC. This gives the protein CASGLVLGGSHYEQYF.

This chain links TRBV7-9 with TRBJ2-7; D is undetermined. V was shortened by 1 base and J by 0 bases, with 10 bases between the two germline ends. In germline, CDR1 is SEHNR, CDR2 FQNEAQ (reference sequence). The CDR3 runs 15 residues. Here the CDR3 DNA reads TGTGCCAGCAGCTTAGGTCCGATAAGCTCCTACGAGCAGTACTTC. Its protein product is CASSLGPISSYEQYF.

The genes are TRBV28 and TRBJ2-7; 7 nucleotides align to TRBD2. CDR1 MDHEN and CDR2 SYDVKM come from the germline V gene. Trimming took 5 bases from V and 4 from J; bases not matched to a gene: 11. The CDR3 is 15 amino acids. The CDR3 reads CASSRTPSGLYEQYF. DNA of the CDR3: TGTGCCAGCAGTCGAACCCCTAGCGGACTTTACGAGCAGTACTTC.

This chain uses TRBV6-2 or TRBV6-3 with TRBJ2-5; D not resolved. This CDR3 spans 19 amino acids. The V end lost 0 bases, the J end lost 4 bases, and 24 bases lay between the germline ends. Germline CDR1 reads MNHEY; CDR2 reads SVGEGT. The CDR3: CASSYSIKRWASPPETQYF. CDR3 coding DNA: TGTGCCAGCAGTTACTCCATTAAGCGTTGGGCTTCTCCCCCAGAGACCCAGTACTTC.

V and J are TRBV3-1 (or the pseudogene TRBV3-2) and TRBJ1-1; D remains unclear. Trimming pared 10 bases from V and 5 bases from J, leaving 17 bases between. Germline CDR1 LGHDT, CDR2 YNNKEL (reference sequence). The CDR3 sequence is 13 residues long. The CDR3 reads CATRPGARTEAFF. CDR3 nucleotides: TGTGCCACCAGACCTGGAGCGCGGACTGAAGCTTTCTTT.

The chain carries TRBV5-6 and TRBJ2-2, with 10 bases matching TRBD1. The J segment lost 4 bases and the V segment lost 1 base, leaving 7 bases of the junction unmatched. Per the germline V gene, CDR1 is SGHDT and CDR2 is YYEEEE. The CDR3 sequence is 17 residues long. CDR3 DNA sequence: TGTGCCAGCAGCTTGAACCTAGGGACAGGGGCCACCGGGGAGCTGTTTTTT. It encodes CASSLNLGTGATGELFF.

The rearrangement links TRBV19 to TRBJ2-7, with 14 bases that match TRBD2. Losses at the gene ends were 5 bases for V and 6 bases for J; bases not matched to a gene: 9. Germline V gene lookup returns CDR1 LNHDA and CDR2 SQIVND (reference sequence). The CDR3 extends over 16 amino acids. The CDR3 protein is CASSDTGTSGSGEQYF. The CDR3 nucleotides read TGTGCCAGTAGTGACACCGGGACTAGCGGGAGTGGCGAGCAGTACTTC. Full variable domain (remainder filled in from reference TRBV19 and TRBJ2-7): DGGITQSPKYLFRKEGQNVTLSCEQNLNHDAMYWYRQDPGQGLRLIYYSQIVNDFQKGDIAEGYSVSREKKESFPLTVTSAQKNPTAFYLCASSDTGTSGSGEQYFGPGTRLTVT.